This TCR beta chain comes out of a study of CD8+ T cells in alopecia areata. Across the whole study: Those treated were given oral tofacitinib at 5 to 10 mg twice daily.

V lost 7 bases to trimming and J lost 7 bases, with 17 bases between them. The CDR3 consists of 15 residues. The germline V gene has CDR1 SGHTA and CDR2 FQGNSA. Study-wide results and caveats: Higher clonality was seen in lesional scalp than in normal scalp, especially in alopecia totalis/universalis. Scalp samples also yield sequences of resident alphabeta T cells from normal skin.

CD4+ and CD8+ T cells were sorted from PBMCs. Reverse transcription of extracted RNA yielded cDNA, which provided the sequencing template. Some clones are missing from TCRdb's copy, which holds only in-frame ones; the method was immunoSEQ multiplex PCR. The repertoire consists of roughly 200,000 clones, with roughly 60% occurring once and the leading ten covering under 2%. As concerns this clone: Its antigen remains unidentified.

The rearrangement links TRBV7-2 to TRBJ1-6, with D unresolved. The material was CD4+ T cells sorted from blood, obtained at week 0. The clonotype comes from a human donor with alopecia areata. The CDR3 coding sequence is TGTGCCAGCACCCCGAGTTCCGTGCCCAATTCACCCCTCCACTTT. It is translated as CASTPSSVPNSPLHF.